A selection of T cell receptor beta chains follows, all from one sample in a study of blood T cell repertoires in COVID-19. Some clones are missing from TCRdb's copy, which holds only in-frame ones; the method was immunoSEQ multiplex PCR. The sample includes roughly 200,000 clones, over 80% of them seen just once. Input material: peripheral blood. These receptors were taken from a woman aged 40 to 55 with COVID-19, enrolled during active disease. Each CDR3 is given with its conserved first and last residue. The D gene is left open where the match is weak. Size values are once, few and many counts, or a class for expanded clones, and some rows have none.

d_call	clone_size	j_call	v_call	cdr3_nt	cdr3_aa
TRBD1	NA	TRBJ2-7	TRBV19	TGTGCCAGTAGTATCGGGACAGGAACCTACGAGCAGTACTTC	CASSIGTGTYEQYF
NA	once	TRBJ1-2	TRBV19	TGTGCCAGTAGTCAACTTCCGCGGGAGGTCTATGGCTACACCTTC	CASSQLPREVYGYTF
TRBD1	NA	TRBJ1-2	TRBV7-2	TGTGCCAGCAGCCTAAGGACAGGGGGAAACTATGGCTACACCTTC	CASSLRTGGNYGYTF
NA	NA	TRBJ2-5	TRBV6-2/TRBV6-3	TGTGCCAGCAGTTCCGGGACTTTCCAAGAGACCCAGTACTTC	CASSSGTFQETQYF
NA	NA	TRBJ1-4	TRBV6-5	TGTGCCAGCAGTTATACAGTCGGAGAAAAACTGTTTTTT	CASSYTVGEKLFF
NA	NA	TRBJ1-1	TRBV9	TGTGCCAGCAGCGCGCGTGATATGAACACTGAAGCTTTCTTT	CASSARDMNTEAFF
TRBD1	NA	TRBJ2-1	TRBV10-2	TGCGCCAGCAGTGAGTCCCCGGACAGGGGACAATTCTTC	CASSESPDRGQFF
NA	NA	TRBJ2-5	TRBV29-1	TGCAGCGTTGAAGATCCACAGGCGTGGGAGACCCAGTACTTC	CSVEDPQAWETQYF
TRBD1	NA	TRBJ1-5	TRBV10-2	TGCGCCAGCAGTCCTGACAGGGAATACCAGCCCCAGCATTTT	CASSPDREYQPQHF
TRBD1	NA	TRBJ2-7	TRBV7-9	TGTGCCAGCAGCTCCTCATTCCGGGACAGGGCCTACGAGCAGTACTTC	CASSSSFRDRAYEQYF
NA	NA	TRBJ1-4	TRBV5-6	TGTGCCAGCAGCTTGGTACCAGGGCCGAATGAAAAACTGTTTTTT	CASSLVPGPNEKLFF
TRBD1	NA	TRBJ1-2	TRBV18	TGTGCCAGCTCAACGGACAGGGGTCATAGGTATGGCTACACCTTC	CASSTDRGHRYGYTF
NA	NA	TRBJ2-7	TRBV20-1	TGCAGTGCTAGTAGCACCAGCGGGCTGACCTACGAGCAGTACTTC	CSASSTSGLTYEQYF
NA	NA	TRBJ1-1	TRBV19	TGTGCCAGTAGTATAGGGAGGGGGAACACTGAAGCTTTCTTT	CASSIGRGNTEAFF
TRBD1	NA	TRBJ2-5	TRBV23-1	TGCGCCAGCACCACAAAGGGACAGGGGGCGTGCGGAGAGACCCAGTACTTC	CASTTKGQGACGETQYF
TRBD1	once	TRBJ1-2	TRBV4-2	TGTGCCAGCACCGGGACAGGGGCGGACTCCGGCTATGGCTACACCTTC	CASTGTGADSGYGYTF
NA	NA	TRBJ2-7	TRBV4-1	TGCGCCAGCAGCCCAAATGCAGGGGTACGCGAGCAGTACTTC	CASSPNAGVREQYF
TRBD1	NA	TRBJ1-6	TRBV27	TGTGCCAGCAGTTTATCGAGACAGGGGACCGCCTATGGTTCACCCCTCCACTTT	CASSLSRQGTAYGSPLHF
TRBD1	NA	TRBJ2-2	TRBV11-3	TGTGCCAGCAGCTTAGTGACAGGGGTCGCCGGGGAGCTGTTTTTT	CASSLVTGVAGELFF
NA	NA	TRBJ2-1	TRBV2	TGTGCCAGCAGGGGGTACAGGGAGGGGCATCTCAATGAGCAGTTCTTC	CASRGYREGHLNEQFF
NA	NA	TRBJ2-7	TRBV11-3	TGTGCCAGCAGCGGTAGACAGGCGGCTGGCTACGAGCAGTACTTC	CASSGRQAAGYEQYF
TRBD2	NA	TRBJ2-3	TRBV19	TGTGCCAGTAGTGCCGCGGGAGGGGTCACAGATACGCAGTATTTT	CASSAAGGVTDTQYF
NA	once	TRBJ1-1	TRBV3-1/TRBV3-2	TGTGCCAGCAGCCAAGTAAGCGGTACTGAAGCTTTCTTT	CASSQVSGTEAFF
TRBD1	NA	TRBJ1-2	TRBV28	TGTGCCAGCAGTCGACCACAGGGGGCAACAGGCTTC	CASSRPQGATGF
NA	NA	TRBJ2-3	TRBV27	TGTGCCAGCAGGCTGCTAGGCACAGATACGCAGTATTTT	CASRLLGTDTQYF
TRBD2	NA	TRBJ2-1	TRBV11-2	TGTGCCAGCAGTGCAGCCCTAGCGGGAGGTAGTGAGCAGTTCTTC	CASSAALAGGSEQFF
NA	NA	TRBJ2-7	TRBV18	TGTGCCAGCTCACCTACCCGGTCGGGGGTGGGGTACGAGCAGTACTTC	CASSPTRSGVGYEQYF
TRBD2	NA	TRBJ2-2	TRBV6-4	TGTGCCAGCAGGGCACTAGCGGGGAACACCGGGGAGCTGTTTTTT	CASRALAGNTGELFF
NA	NA	TRBJ2-7	TRBV6-5	TGTGCCAGCAGCTCACAGGCGAAGGACGAGCAGTACTTC	CASSSQAKDEQYF
NA	NA	TRBJ1-3	TRBV19	TGTGCCAGTAGTTTACAGGGATCTGGAAACACCATATATTTT	CASSLQGSGNTIYF
NA	NA	TRBJ1-5	TRBV14	TGTGCCAGCAGCCAAGATTTGGGACTGAATCAGCCCCAGCATTTT	CASSQDLGLNQPQHF
NA	NA	TRBJ1-1	TRBV5-1	TGCGCCAGCAGCTGGGATGCGGGGAACACTGAAGCTTTCTTT	CASSWDAGNTEAFF
TRBD1	NA	TRBJ1-6	TRBV6-5	TGTGCCAGCAGTTACGCCTGGACAGGGGGCGTTTCACCCCTCCACTTT	CASSYAWTGGVSPLHF